This TCR beta chain was documented in a study of T cell repertoires in aging, cancer and after chemotherapy. About the study: The whole study produced a dataset of some 10 million TCR reads. Whole-study findings and limits: Rebound thymic output was suggested by rising median generation probability during chemotherapy in each cancer cohort. Age-matched healthy donors had significantly more diverse, less clonal blood TCR repertoires than untreated cancer patients.

TRB rearrangements spanning V, D and J were amplified using mixed TRB-A/B primers. From the multiplex PCR reads, TCRdb called clonotypes with MiXCR, one entry per CDR3 protein. The data show roughly 5,300 distinct CDR3 sequences, roughly 26% seen once. Amplification of TCR beta used genomic DNA extracted from peripheral blood. Germline V CDR1 and CDR2: MNHEY, SVGAGI. The CDR3 runs 15 residues. Trimming took 2 bases from V and 7 from J, leaving 15 bases between them. With regard to this clonotype: What it binds is unknown.

The source is a human donor with a solid tumor. The rearrangement uses TRBV6-5 and TRBJ2-1, with D maybe TRBD1 (6 bases). Sequencing was done on a sample of blood. Here the CDR3 DNA reads TGTGCCAGCAGTTACCACAGGGCCTCCTTTAATGAGCAGTTCTTC. It specifies CASSYHRASFNEQFF.